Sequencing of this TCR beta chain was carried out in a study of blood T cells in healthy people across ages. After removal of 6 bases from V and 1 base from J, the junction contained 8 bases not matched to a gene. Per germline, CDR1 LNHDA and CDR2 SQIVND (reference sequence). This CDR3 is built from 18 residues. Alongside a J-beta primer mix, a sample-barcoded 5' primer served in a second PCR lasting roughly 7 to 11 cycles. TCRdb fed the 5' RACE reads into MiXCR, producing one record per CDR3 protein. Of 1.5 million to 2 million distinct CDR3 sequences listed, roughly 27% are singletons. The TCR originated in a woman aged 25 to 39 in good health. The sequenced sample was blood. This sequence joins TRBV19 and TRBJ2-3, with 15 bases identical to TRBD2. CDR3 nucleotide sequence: TGTGCCAGTAGGGGGACTAGCGGGGGGCTAACCCGCACAGATACGCAGTATTTT. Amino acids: CASRGTSGGLTRTDTQYF.